A selection of T cell receptor beta chains follows, all from one sample in a study of blood T cells in healthy people across ages. TCRdb called the 5' RACE reads again in MiXCR, with one record for every CDR3 protein. The sample has just over 800,000 distinct CDR3 sequences; under 80% are singletons. What was sequenced was blood. These receptor sequences come from a man aged 30 to 45 in good health. Both conserved end residues are part of each CDR3. A D gene is named only where the DNA matches it firmly. Rows give clone size only sometimes, using once, few, many, or a class for an expanded clone.

D gene: .; V gene: TRBV10-2; clone size: .; J gene: TRBJ2-5; CDR3 protein: CASSDPISAETQYF; CDR3 DNA: TGCGCCAGCAGTGACCCAATATCGGCGGAGACCCAGTACTTC
D gene: .; V gene: TRBV7-9; clone size: .; J gene: TRBJ1-6; CDR3 protein: CASSLASVRNNSPLHF; CDR3 DNA: TGTGCCAGCAGCTTAGCCTCGGTCAGGAATAATTCACCCCTCCACTTT
D gene: .; V gene: TRBV24-1; clone size: .; J gene: TRBJ2-7; CDR3 protein: CATSDPSRHFYEQYF; CDR3 DNA: TGTGCCACCAGTGACCCCTCCCGACACTTCTACGAGCAGTACTTC
D gene: .; V gene: TRBV27; clone size: few; J gene: TRBJ2-5; CDR3 protein: CASSSQTGKLLTTQYF; CDR3 DNA: TGTGCCAGCAGTTCGCAAACAGGGAAACTCCTGACGACCCAGTACTTC
D gene: TRBD2; V gene: TRBV4-2; clone size: once; J gene: TRBJ2-7; CDR3 protein: CASSQPGTSGGYYEQYF; CDR3 DNA: TGTGCCAGCAGCCAGCCCGGGACTAGCGGGGGTTACTACGAGCAGTACTTC
D gene: .; V gene: TRBV29-1; clone size: few; J gene: TRBJ2-7; CDR3 protein: CSVEDNRDNSYEQYF; CDR3 DNA: TGCAGCGTTGAAGATAACCGGGACAACTCCTACGAGCAGTACTTC
D gene: .; V gene: TRBV6-1; clone size: .; J gene: TRBJ2-3; CDR3 protein: CASSEGGAPAQQYF; CDR3 DNA: TGTGCCAGCAGTGAAGGGGGGGCCCCCGCCCAACAGTATTTT
D gene: .; V gene: TRBV10-3; clone size: .; J gene: TRBJ2-7; CDR3 protein: CAISVWDKGSYEQYF; CDR3 DNA: TGTGCCATCAGTGTGTGGGACAAGGGATCCTACGAGCAGTACTTC
D gene: TRBD1; V gene: TRBV10-3; clone size: .; J gene: TRBJ2-1; CDR3 protein: CAIRTGGSLYNEQFF; CDR3 DNA: TGTGCCATCAGGACAGGGGGCTCCCTTTACAATGAGCAGTTCTTC
D gene: TRBD2; V gene: TRBV7-9; clone size: few; J gene: TRBJ2-1; CDR3 protein: CASSLPGLAGWNEQFF; CDR3 DNA: TGTGCCAGCAGTCTCCCTGGACTAGCGGGTTGGAATGAGCAGTTCTTC
D gene: .; V gene: TRBV29-1; clone size: many; J gene: TRBJ2-7; CDR3 protein: CSVEGGSAYEQYF; CDR3 DNA: TGCAGCGTTGAAGGGGGGAGCGCCTACGAGCAGTACTTC
D gene: .; V gene: TRBV29-1; clone size: .; J gene: TRBJ2-5; CDR3 protein: CSVESGGQETQYF; CDR3 DNA: TGCAGCGTTGAATCTGGGGGGCAAGAGACCCAGTACTTC
D gene: .; V gene: TRBV2; clone size: .; J gene: TRBJ1-2; CDR3 protein: CASSGVLYGYTF; CDR3 DNA: TGTGCCAGCAGTGGGGTCCTCTATGGCTACACCTTC
D gene: .; V gene: TRBV4-3; clone size: .; J gene: TRBJ1-1; CDR3 protein: CASSELLGGEAFF; CDR3 DNA: TGCGCCAGCAGCGAGCTATTGGGGGGCGAAGCTTTCTTT
D gene: .; V gene: TRBV27; clone size: once; J gene: TRBJ2-5; CDR3 protein: CASSLGGAFQETQYF; CDR3 DNA: TGTGCCAGCAGTTTGGGTGGGGCCTTTCAAGAGACCCAGTACTTC
D gene: .; V gene: TRBV4-2; clone size: .; J gene: TRBJ1-6; CDR3 protein: CASSQEFQNYNSPLHF; CDR3 DNA: TGTGCCAGCAGCCAAGAGTTCCAGAATTATAATTCACCCCTCCACTTT
D gene: .; V gene: TRBV4-3; clone size: many; J gene: TRBJ2-3; CDR3 protein: CASSQQLSSTDTQYF; CDR3 DNA: TGCGCCAGCAGCCAACAGCTTTCTAGCACAGATACGCAGTATTTT
D gene: TRBD1; V gene: TRBV10-3; clone size: .; J gene: TRBJ2-7; CDR3 protein: CAISEYSGTAPFEQYF; CDR3 DNA: TGTGCCATCAGTGAGTATTCCGGGACAGCACCTTTCGAGCAGTACTTC
D gene: .; V gene: TRBV29-1; clone size: few; J gene: TRBJ2-1; CDR3 protein: CSVLRDNEQFF; CDR3 DNA: TGCAGCGTTTTGCGGGACAATGAGCAGTTCTTC
D gene: TRBD2; V gene: TRBV6-5; clone size: once; J gene: TRBJ2-7; CDR3 protein: CASSYGGGDSSYEQYF; CDR3 DNA: TGTGCCAGCAGTTACGGGGGGGGTGACAGCTCCTACGAGCAGTACTTC
D gene: .; V gene: TRBV12-3/TRBV12-4; clone size: .; J gene: TRBJ2-5; CDR3 protein: CASSLSSGTLQETQYF; CDR3 DNA: TGTGCCAGCAGTTTATCATCGGGGACCCTCCAAGAGACCCAGTACTTC
D gene: .; V gene: TRBV7-2; clone size: .; J gene: TRBJ1-2; CDR3 protein: CASSLERANYGYTF; CDR3 DNA: TGTGCCAGCAGCTTAGAACGAGCTAACTATGGCTACACCTTC
D gene: .; V gene: TRBV7-2; clone size: .; J gene: TRBJ1-5; CDR3 protein: CASSARAGAGQPQHF; CDR3 DNA: TGTGCCAGCAGCGCGAGGGCAGGGGCGGGTCAGCCCCAGCATTTT
D gene: TRBD1; V gene: TRBV29-1; clone size: .; J gene: TRBJ1-2; CDR3 protein: CSVEDQAQGIGYTF; CDR3 DNA: TGCAGCGTTGAAGATCAAGCACAGGGGATCGGCTACACCTTC
D gene: .; V gene: TRBV20-1; clone size: .; J gene: TRBJ2-7; CDR3 protein: CSAIREDEQYF; CDR3 DNA: TGCAGTGCTATTAGGGAGGACGAGCAGTACTTC
D gene: TRBD1; V gene: TRBV10-3; clone size: once; J gene: TRBJ2-2; CDR3 protein: CAISESGTGRDTGELFF; CDR3 DNA: TGTGCCATCAGTGAGTCAGGGACAGGGAGGGACACCGGGGAGCTGTTTTTT
D gene: .; V gene: TRBV4-2; clone size: .; J gene: TRBJ1-2; CDR3 protein: CASSQDAVPRYGYTF; CDR3 DNA: TGTGCCAGCAGCCAAGATGCCGTCCCACGTTATGGCTACACCTTC
D gene: TRBD2; V gene: TRBV25-1; clone size: .; J gene: TRBJ2-5; CDR3 protein: CASSGSGGSYAQYF; CDR3 DNA: TGTGCCAGCAGTGGGAGCGGGGGGTCCTATGCCCAGTACTTC
D gene: .; V gene: TRBV6-4; clone size: few; J gene: TRBJ2-3; CDR3 protein: CASSAGDQDTQYF; CDR3 DNA: TGTGCCAGCAGTGCAGGGGATCAGGATACGCAGTATTTT
D gene: TRBD2; V gene: TRBV6-6; clone size: .; J gene: TRBJ2-1; CDR3 protein: CASSYTSGVAYNEQFF; CDR3 DNA: TGTGCCAGCAGTTACACTAGCGGGGTGGCCTACAATGAGCAGTTCTTC
D gene: .; V gene: TRBV9; clone size: .; J gene: TRBJ1-2; CDR3 protein: CASSVAGSGYTF; CDR3 DNA: TGTGCCAGCAGCGTAGCGGGGAGTGGCTACACCTTC
D gene: .; V gene: TRBV7-2; clone size: .; J gene: TRBJ2-7; CDR3 protein: CASSLGQGILYEQYF; CDR3 DNA: TGTGCCAGCAGCTTAGGCCAGGGGATCCTTTACGAGCAGTACTTC
D gene: .; V gene: TRBV20-1; clone size: .; J gene: TRBJ1-2; CDR3 protein: CSARQGELNGYTF; CDR3 DNA: TGCAGTGCTAGACAGGGAGAGCTGAATGGCTACACCTTC
D gene: TRBD1; V gene: TRBV6-1; clone size: .; J gene: TRBJ1-5; CDR3 protein: CASSGDRSGPQHF; CDR3 DNA: TGTGCCAGCAGTGGGGACAGGTCAGGGCCCCAGCATTTT
D gene: .; V gene: TRBV28; clone size: .; J gene: TRBJ2-5; CDR3 protein: CASSPVGVSATQYF; CDR3 DNA: TGTGCCAGCAGCCCTGTGGGGGTTAGCGCGACCCAGTACTTC
D gene: .; V gene: TRBV7-9; clone size: .; J gene: TRBJ2-4; CDR3 protein: CASSPRAGEGKNIQYF; CDR3 DNA: TGTGCCAGCAGCCCCCGGGCAGGGGAGGGCAAAAACATTCAGTACTTC
D gene: .; V gene: TRBV11-2; clone size: .; J gene: TRBJ2-7; CDR3 protein: CASSFPFPTGWPSYEQYF; CDR3 DNA: TGTGCCAGCAGCTTCCCCTTTCCAACAGGGTGGCCCTCCTACGAGCAGTACTTC
D gene: .; V gene: TRBV20-1; clone size: .; J gene: TRBJ1-1; CDR3 protein: CSARRGRGNTEAFF; CDR3 DNA: TGCAGTGCCCGCAGGGGCAGGGGGAACACTGAAGCTTTCTTT
D gene: TRBD2; V gene: TRBV7-9; clone size: .; J gene: TRBJ2-1; CDR3 protein: CASSLWPRGGVDEQFF; CDR3 DNA: TGTGCCAGCAGCTTATGGCCGCGCGGGGGGGTCGATGAGCAGTTCTTC
D gene: .; V gene: TRBV10-3; clone size: .; J gene: TRBJ1-4; CDR3 protein: CAISRAGDEKLFF; CDR3 DNA: TGTGCCATCAGTCGGGCCGGCGATGAAAAACTGTTTTTT
D gene: .; V gene: TRBV29-1; clone size: .; J gene: TRBJ1-2; CDR3 protein: CSHVEGDYGYTF; CDR3 DNA: TGCAGCCACGTGGAGGGAGACTATGGCTACACCTTC
D gene: TRBD1; V gene: TRBV18; clone size: .; J gene: TRBJ2-1; CDR3 protein: CASSPGPGQGSDEQFF; CDR3 DNA: TGTGCCAGCTCACCCGGGCCGGGACAGGGGTCCGATGAGCAGTTCTTC
D gene: TRBD1; V gene: TRBV7-2; clone size: few; J gene: TRBJ1-6; CDR3 protein: CASSSRTGDNSPLHF; CDR3 DNA: TGTGCCAGCAGCTCCCGGACAGGGGATAATTCACCCCTCCACTTT
D gene: .; V gene: TRBV18; clone size: .; J gene: TRBJ2-5; CDR3 protein: CASSPPSGTDETQYF; CDR3 DNA: TGTGCCAGCTCACCACCCTCAGGGACGGACGAGACCCAGTACTTC
D gene: .; V gene: TRBV21-1; clone size: .; J gene: TRBJ2-1; CDR3 protein: CASSKEVARGATDNEQFF; CDR3 DNA: .
D gene: TRBD1; V gene: TRBV7-3; clone size: many; J gene: TRBJ2-5; CDR3 protein: CASSPTGVQETQYF; CDR3 DNA: TGTGCCAGCAGTCCGACAGGGGTACAAGAGACCCAGTACTTC
D gene: TRBD1; V gene: TRBV9; clone size: .; J gene: TRBJ1-2; CDR3 protein: CASSTGGQGNYGYTF; CDR3 DNA: TGTGCCAGCAGCACCGGGGGACAGGGGAACTATGGCTACACCTTC
D gene: .; V gene: TRBV9; clone size: .; J gene: TRBJ2-1; CDR3 protein: CASSVVLSNEQFF; CDR3 DNA: TGTGCCAGCAGCGTAGTACTATCGAATGAGCAGTTCTTC
D gene: .; V gene: TRBV10-3; clone size: .; J gene: TRBJ1-1; CDR3 protein: CAISFQGNTEAFF; CDR3 DNA: TGTGCCATCAGCTTCCAGGGGAACACTGAAGCTTTCTTT
D gene: TRBD1; V gene: TRBV7-3; clone size: few; J gene: TRBJ1-1; CDR3 protein: CASSPNRDRGGAFF; CDR3 DNA: TGTGCCAGCAGCCCAAACCGGGACAGAGGAGGGGCTTTCTTT
D gene: TRBD1; V gene: TRBV5-5; clone size: .; J gene: TRBJ2-7; CDR3 protein: CASSEGQADFYEQYF; CDR3 DNA: TGTGCCAGCAGCGAGGGACAGGCCGATTTCTACGAGCAGTACTTC
D gene: .; V gene: TRBV7-9; clone size: .; J gene: TRBJ1-5; CDR3 protein: CASTGGGDQPQHF; CDR3 DNA: TGCGCCAGCACCGGAGGTGGGGATCAGCCCCAGCATTTT